The entry below gives a single T cell receptor beta chain sequence along with its context. The sample originates from a study of T cells expressing NK-cell markers. Germline values: CDR1 DFQATT, CDR2 SNEGSKA (reference sequence). This CDR3 is 16 amino acids long. TCRdb reprocessed the 5' RACE reads and keeps a single row for each CDR3 protein, giving no DNA. This listing includes 400,000 to 500,000 distinct CDR3 sequences. This sequence joins TRBV20-1 and TRBJ2-3; the TCRdb call, TRBD2, lacks DNA for checking. The TCR was taken from a woman aged 18-69 years in good health. Sequenced: blood T cells: a sorted CD56 or NKG2C T cell subset, CD4+ or CD8+ T cells, or bulk PBMC T cells (not recorded which). This CDR3 reads CSASILGLVNTDTQYF.